This T cell receptor beta chain appears in the sequencing data of a study of cytomegalovirus exposure and HLA in healthy donors (dated 2017 in TCRdb). For the study in its entirety: According to an earlier analysis of 587 of the donors, roughly 180 million T cells yielded 117 million unique TCR beta sequences and approximately 280 Gb of sequence data. A few DR-DQ haplotypes were handled as single units for association and clustering because linkage in the cohort was strong. The study profiled the T cell repertoires of some 610 subjects by immunosequencing and related them to cytomegalovirus serostatus. The number of typed donors differed by locus: about 620-640 for A, B, C, DRB1 and DQB1; 500 to 550 for DQA1; 606 for DPA1; and about 470 for DPB1. Among the roughly 400 genotyped donors, approximately 77% belonged to the genetic ancestry cluster associated with self-reported Caucasian donors. Alongside the repertoire data, information on donor age, sex, ethnicity and CMV serostatus was compiled. To study patterns of TCR occurrence, a later analysis re-analyzed previously published TCR beta repertoires from 500 to 850 donors and added high-resolution HLA genotyping. The later analysis used no new phenotypic data to find candidate immune exposures, relying instead on TCR beta sequences and their occurrence across donors. Across around 400 genotyped donors of the cohort, an average of 235,054 unique TCR beta nucleotide sequences per donor were sequenced, and approximately 17% of those sequences were non-productive. The study aimed to test whether cataloging public T cell receptors could reveal signatures of past pathogen exposure. Along with the approximately 650-subject first cohort, a separate validation cohort of about 110 different subjects was used. HLA typing included class I and class II loci at four-digit resolution. To predict cytomegalovirus infection status, the study combined high-throughput TCR immunosequencing, statistical association of individual TCRs with disease status, and machine learning. Approximately 300 gigabases of sequencing data and tens of millions of unique TCR sequences were included in an early release covering roughly 600 HLA-typed donors. To decide whether each TCR beta V gene segment behaved as functional or pseudogenic, an earlier analysis of some 600 of the donors relied on high-throughput TCR beta sequencing. Every repertoire in the discovery cohort had been generated on one and the same sequencing platform. In a later genetic analysis, genome-wide SNP genotypes for 398 of the 666 donors were used, and that subset was treated as a discovery cohort.

The cohort comprised some 680 healthy bone marrow donors. At the time of sampling, all cohort members were nominally healthy, though unrecorded immune exposures were likely present. The donor tested CMV seropositive, placing the donor among the 289 seropositive members of the cohort. Each donor provided a peripheral blood sample, and peripheral blood mononuclear cells were used for TCR beta sequencing. The Qiagen DNeasy Blood Extraction Kit was used to extract genomic DNA from the blood cell samples. Library method: the immunoSEQ multiplex PCR assay. For the multiplex PCR, a mixture combining 60 forward primers for TCR Vbeta segments and 13 reverse primers for TCR Jbeta segments was used. The CDR3 region of rearranged TCR beta genes was amplified from genomic DNA with a multiplex PCR assay. The amplified TCR beta libraries were sequenced on the Illumina HiSeq System as 87-base-pair reads. Regarding the original processing steps: Across the 670 or so repertoires, a later analysis counted 80 million or so unique TCR beta chains, 9.5 million to 13 million of which were shared by at least two donors. Raw reads were error-corrected and collapsed into unique sequences by a nearest-neighbor algorithm in which closely related sequences were merged to remove PCR and sequencing errors. To assign V, D and J gene segments, CDR3 sequences were aligned to IMGT reference sequences. For a sequence to be retained, a match of at least six nucleotides to both a V gene segment and a J gene segment was required. A rearrangement counted as productive if the CDR3 had no stop codons and remained in frame with V and J, and every other rearrangement counted as non-productive. Following IMGT convention, CDR3 was defined as the stretch from the second conserved V-encoded cysteine up to the conserved J-encoded phenylalanine. In an earlier analysis of roughly 610 of the donors, sequences lacking an unambiguous match to a single V gene segment were excluded. In an earlier analysis of about 590 of the donors, a V segment was called functional when productive rearrangements were above 56.7%, and segregating when the standard deviation between donors exceeded 5%. A statistical classification framework was built for diagnosing cytomegalovirus status from the catalog of TCR beta chain sequences. In a later analysis, V and J genes were assigned by comparing TCR nucleotide sequences against IMGT/GENE-DB human TR gene sequences. The TCRdist pipeline was used in a later analysis to assign CDR3 sequences and most-parsimonious VDJ recombination scenarios. In a later analysis, each TCR beta chain was defined by its CDR3 amino acid sequence together with its V-gene family, and reads without a unique V-gene family were excluded. In a later analysis, several hundred highly shared, low-generation-probability nucleotide sequences were removed to address suspected cross-contamination and a sequencing artifact. In a later analysis, a clonal expansion index for each public chain was calculated from normalized within-repertoire ranks of inferred template counts. A later analysis computed generation probabilities with a VDJ recombination model fitted to out-of-frame rearrangements, and checked the results against IGoR. A later analysis scored TCR-TCR, TCR-HLA and TCR-CMV co-occurrence with hypergeometric tests, applying a repertoire-size bias correction to TCR pairs. To estimate false discovery rates, a later analysis permuted the HLA or CMV assignments 20 times. In a later analysis, co-occurring TCRs were grouped using DBSCAN, and TCRdist sequence similarity was added for clustering within HLA-allele-positive subsets. For co-occurrence clustering, repertoires with fewer than 30,000 or more than 120,000 public chains were excluded, along with five repertoires with anomalous nucleotide sharing. Not all clones reach the TCRdb copy of this immuneACCESS table, which keeps in-frame sequences only. Checked studies attribute under half of the gap to unresolved V genes and leave the rest unexplained. V, J and clone size reflect that table, while D and trimming were determined from the DNA. This sample is represented by about 160,000 clones; about 81% of them were singletons. The ten largest clones add up to 0.96% of the sample.

The paper's findings and limits, for the study overall: For the cohort, immune exposure information was limited to CMV serostatus. Most TCR sequences were observed very rarely across donors, whereas some public TCRs were present in many individuals. Cytomegalovirus status was reported to be diagnosed by the classifier with high specificity and sensitivity in both the original and validation cohorts. At a false discovery rate of 0.05, a later analysis linked some 17,000 TCR beta sequences to specific HLA alleles. A further reported finding was that TCR beta sequences accurately predicted the HLA-A and HLA-B alleles for most subjects in the first cohort. In a later genetic analysis, fewer N-insertions in productive TCRs were reported among donors in an Asian-associated ancestry cluster than the roughly 670-donor mean. Assigning TCR associations to individual alleles was difficult when HLA alleles, especially DR and DQ, strongly co-occurred. A later genetic analysis associated a missense DCLRE1C variant with V-gene and J-gene trimming of TCR beta chains, and an independent cohort replicated the association. In a later analysis, the rate of TCR association differed among HLA loci, with DRB1 alleles having the most associated TCRs and HLA-C alleles having the fewest. The presence/absence analyses assumed that sequencing depth was roughly uniform across donors, and that assumption may not be true. Because HLA typing was unavailable for some donors at each locus, only the typed subset was used in association tests. The earlier analysis of 450 to 700 of the donors excluded about 16 rarely observed V segments, including chromosome 9 orphons, because counts were too low. In an earlier analysis of roughly 500 of the donors, most TCR beta V segments appeared in productive rearrangements about 90% or about 30% of the time, broadly matching IMGT annotations. According to a later analysis, most CMV-associated TCR beta chains appeared to be HLA-restricted, and the HLA associations seemed to be driven largely by CMV exposure. The cohort was sequenced for TCR beta chains only, and without alpha or paired-chain data the features that could be detected were limited. Linkage disequilibrium might explain the correlated functional status among segregating V segments, but an unknown experimental factor could not be ruled out. The study listed 150 to 200 TCR beta chains as associated with cytomegalovirus. A few of the identified cytomegalovirus-associated TCR beta chains were confirmed in vitro to be specific for cytomegalovirus antigens. In a later analysis, several top co-occurrence clusters were reported to appear linked to parvovirus B19, influenza, CMV and Epstein-Barr virus. The authors suggested that the approach could potentially be generalized to other disease states and immunological phenotypes. A later analysis found that HLA-associated TCR beta chains were more clonally expanded and had lower generation probabilities than equally common non-associated chains. A cluster of highly shared sequence variants was judged likely to be a technical artifact of the sequencing pipeline. Some IMGT-functional V segments, including TRBV6-2 and TRBV6-3, could not be distinguished by the 87-base-pair reads and were therefore excluded.

V was cut back by 2 bases and J by 7 bases, leaving a gap of 15 bases between them. CDR3 length: 15 amino acids, cysteine to phenylalanine. Only CDR3 DNA is held: 45 bases, read in frame from base 1. CDR1 and CDR2, per the germline V gene, are MRHNA and SNTAGT. There are a few counts of this clone. Its antigen has not been determined. No base quality information exists; no much larger clone differs at one position. The clonotype was recovered from a girl aged 2 to 10 in good health and CMV-seropositive. The chain is encoded by TRBV6-4 joined to TRBJ2-1; TRBD1 might be the D gene, on 6 matching bases. Sequenced sample: PBMCs. The nucleotides are TGTGCCAGCAGTGACCGGGCAGGGGAAGGGAATGAGCAGTTCTTC. The encoded protein is CASSDRAGEGNEQFF.